The 25 T cell receptor beta chains listed next were all sequenced from one sample in a study of blood T cell repertoires in COVID-19. Sequencing was performed with immunoSEQ multiplex PCR; in TCRdb, only in-frame clones are kept and a portion is missing. The sample carries 150,000 to 200,000 clones, about 87% recorded once. The specimen sequenced was peripheral blood. The source of these receptors is a man aged 35 to 55 with active or convalescent COVID-19.

The chain combines TRBV12-3 or TRBV12-4 with TRBJ1-2; tentatively, D is TRBD1 (5 bases). V gave up 3 bases and J gave up 2 bases, with 7 bases separating them. The length of the CDR3 is 13 residues. The chain's CDR3 is CASSLSGNYGYTF. CDR3 coding DNA: TGTGCCAGCAGTTTGTCAGGGAACTATGGCTACACCTTC.

This clone came up once. This chain joins TRBV7-2 and TRBJ1-1; the match to TRBD1 covers 7 bases. This CDR3 has 14 residues. Germline-derived CDR1 and CDR2 are SGHTA and FQGNSA. V trimming: 5 bases; J trimming: 0 bases; junction bases outside the gene matches: 3. The CDR3 nucleotides are TGTGCCAGCAGCCCAGACAGGGTGAACACTGAAGCTTTCTTT. Amino acid sequence: CASSPDRVNTEAFF.

The chain uses TRBV28 and TRBJ2-7; 9 bases match TRBD1. The CDR3 extends over 16 amino acids. V was clipped by 8 bases and J by 6 bases; unmatched bases: 17. From germline, CDR1 is MDHEN and CDR2 SYDVKM. The CDR3 region has the DNA TGTGCCAGCCGTCTGGCACAGGGGGCGTTACTTGGCGAGCAGTACTTC. It codes for CASRLAQGALLGEQYF. Full variable domain (remainder filled in from reference TRBV28 and TRBJ2-7): DVKVTQSSRYLVKRTGEKVFLECVQDMDHENMFWYRQDPGLGLRLIYFSYDVKMKEKGDIPEGYSVSREKKERFSLILESASTNQTSMYLCASRLAQGALLGEQYFGPGTRLTVT.

The chain links TRBV7-2 to TRBJ1-3; D is ambiguous. CDR1 and CDR2 from the germline V gene are SGHTA and FQGNSA. The CDR3 has 16 residues. V dropped 0 bases and J dropped 2 bases, with 11 bases sitting between them. Here the CDR3 DNA reads TGTGCCAGCAGCTTAGCTAGTCTAACCCCTGGAAACACCATATATTTT. Translated: CASSLASLTPGNTIYF.

The J gene is TRBJ2-1, the V gene TRBV5-4, with D possibly matching TRBD2 (6 bases). Germline V lookup: CDR1 SGHNT, CDR2 YYREEE (reference sequence). With 7 bases removed from V and 8 bases from J, the gap between germline ends came to 13 bases. This CDR3 is built from 12 residues. The CDR3 DNA reads TGTGCCAGCGGGGAGGAGGACTATGAGCAGTTCTTC. Its protein product is CASGEEDYEQFF.

This chain links TRBV28 with TRBJ1-5; 7 bases are a match to TRBD1. With V trimmed by 10 bases and J by 3 bases, 9 bases remained unmatched. Germline lookup yields CDR1 MDHEN and CDR2 SYDVKM. The CDR3 contains 14 residues. For the CDR3, the DNA is TGTGCCACCGCCTACAGGGGATTCAATCAGCCCCAGCATTTT. This codes for CATAYRGFNQPQHF.

V usage is TRBV9 and J usage is TRBJ1-6; TRBD1 matches 10 bases. CDR3 length: 15 residues. The ends lost 3 bases at V and 6 bases at J; junction bases unmatched: 3. Germline V gives CDR1 SGDLS, CDR2 YYNGEE. The DNA of the CDR3 is TGTGCCAGCAGCGCGACAGGGGGCTTTAATTCACCCCTCCACTTT. Translation: CASSATGGFNSPLHF.

The chain joins TRBV24-1 to TRBJ2-2; a weak D match, TRBD1 (5 bases). V lost 4 bases, J lost 1 base, and 15 bases lay in between. CDR1 is KGHDR, CDR2 SFDVKD, per germline. The CDR3 extends over 17 amino acids. CDR3 loop: CATSDHRQILNTGELFF. CDR3 sequence (DNA): TGTGCCACCAGTGACCATAGACAGATTTTGAACACCGGGGAGCTGTTTTTT.

The chain joins TRBV7-3 to TRBJ1-4, with 9 bases fitting TRBD1. Unmatched junction bases numbered 0, after V lost 3 bases and J lost 7 bases. Looked up from germline, CDR1 is SGHTA and CDR2 is FQGTGA. This CDR3 contains 13 residues. CDR3 DNA: TGTGCCAGCAGCTTGGGACAGGGTGAAAAACTGTTTTTT. Its translation: CASSLGQGEKLFF.

The CDR3 spells CASSTAGGIIYGYTF. The CDR3, as DNA: TGTGCCAGCAGTACGGCAGGGGGAATAATCTATGGCTACACCTTC. The gene calls are TRBV28 and TRBJ1-2, with 7 bases matching TRBD1. Trimming took 5 bases from V and 4 from J; bases not matched to a gene: 10. Germline V lookup: CDR1 MDHEN, CDR2 SYDVKM. The CDR3 covers 15 residues.

In the case of this clone: Relative to the germline gene, one junction end is altered; a read error may explain this. The chain is built from TRBV7-9 and TRBJ1-3; 8 positions agree with TRBD1. There are 16 residues in the CDR3. CDR1 SEHNR and CDR2 FQNEAQ come from the germline V gene (reference sequence). In nucleotides, the CDR3 is TGTGCCAGCAGTTTAGGACAGGGAATCTCTGGAAACACCATATATTTT. Protein: CASSLGQGISGNTIYF.

The chain has TRBV5-1 and TRBJ1-1; TRBD1 agrees at 9 bases. The J segment lost 3 bases and the V segment lost 4 bases, leaving 10 bases of the junction unmatched. The germline CDR1 and CDR2 sequences are SGHRS and YFSETQ. The CDR3 sequence is 16 residues long. The CDR3 reads CASSRGGTGRDTEAFF. CDR3 nucleotide sequence: TGCGCCAGCAGCCGTGGCGGGACAGGGAGGGACACTGAAGCTTTCTTT.

V is TRBV20-1 and J is TRBJ1-1; the D gene is possibly TRBD1 (5 bases). Germline values: CDR1 DFQATT, CDR2 SNEGSKA (reference sequence). V lost 6 bases and J lost 10, with 15 bases in between. The CDR3 loop spans 11 amino acids. CDR3 coding DNA: TGCAGTGCCACCGGACGGGGGGGAGCTTTCTTT. It specifies CSATGRGGAFF.

This clone showed up just a few times. J is TRBJ1-5 and V is TRBV28, with D possibly matching TRBD1 (5 bases). CDR1 MDHEN and CDR2 SYDVKM come from the germline V gene. CDR3 length: 13 amino acids. V lost 5 bases to trimming and J lost 4 bases, with 9 bases between them. As DNA, the CDR3 is TGTGCCAGCAGTCGCCGACAGAATCAGCCCCAGCATTTT. Its protein product is CASSRRQNQPQHF.

V usage is TRBV19 and J usage is TRBJ1-5, with D possibly TRBD1 on 5 matching bases. Germline CDR1 is LNHDA and CDR2 is SQIVND (reference sequence). The CDR3 has 16 amino acids. V lost 7 bases to trimming and J lost 5 bases, with 21 bases between them. DNA of the CDR3: TGTGCCAGTAAGGGGTCTTTCGGAGGGAATGATCAGCCCCAGCATTTT. Its protein product is CASKGSFGGNDQPQHF.

The J gene is TRBJ1-1, the V gene TRBV25-1, with D possibly matching TRBD1 (5 bases). V dropped 3 bases and J dropped 1 base, with 9 bases sitting between them. CDR3 size: 14 residues. Germline loops: CDR1 MGHDK, CDR2 SYGVNS. The CDR3 sequence: CASSDRGGNTEAFF. CDR3 nucleotides: TGTGCCAGCAGTGACCGGGGGGGGAACACTGAAGCTTTCTTT.

The chain employs TRBV9 and TRBJ1-2, with 8 bases identical to TRBD1. The V and J ends lost 3 bases and 5 bases, in that order; junction bases with no gene match: 6. The germline V gene has CDR1 SGDLS and CDR2 YYNGEE. This CDR3 spans 14 amino acids. The CDR3 coding sequence is TGTGCCAGCAGCGCGCCGGGACAGGAGTATGGCTACACCTTC. This translates into CASSAPGQEYGYTF.

This clone has just one count. The same CDR3 also results from other DNA sequences found in this sample. The rearrangement joins TRBV30 to TRBJ2-6, with D perhaps TRBD2 (6 bases). Germline V gene data show CDR1 as GTSNPN and CDR2 as SVGIG (reference sequence). The CDR3 extends over 15 amino acids. V was trimmed by 0 bases and J by 4 bases, leaving 10 bases between them. This CDR3 is CAWSVAGSGANVLTF. CDR3 sequence (DNA): TGTGCCTGGAGTGTCGCGGGGTCCGGGGCCAACGTCCTGACTTTC.

This rearrangement joins TRBV30 to TRBJ1-1; D gene uncertain. The CDR3 is 14 amino acids. Germline CDR1 GTSNPN, CDR2 SVGIG (reference sequence). V was trimmed by 1 base and J by 4 bases, leaving 13 bases between them. CDR3 amino acids: CAWSANGASTEAFF. The CDR3 nucleotides are TGTGCCTGGAGTGCCAATGGAGCCTCCACTGAAGCTTTCTTT.

CDR3 residues: CASSYSSGSGNTIYF. The DNA for the CDR3 is TGTGCCAGCAGTTACTCGAGCGGATCTGGAAACACCATATATTTT. This chain connects TRBV6-2 or TRBV6-3 to TRBJ1-3; D ambiguous. Germline V gene data show CDR1 as MNHEY and CDR2 as SVGEGT. The CDR3 loop spans 15 amino acids. Trimming left V 0 bases short and J 1 base short, with 7 bases between.

The chain is built from TRBV19 and TRBJ1-2; 7 bases fit TRBD1. With V trimmed by 6 bases and J by 6 bases, 7 bases remained unmatched. The CDR3 spans 13 residues. Germline V gene lookup returns CDR1 LNHDA and CDR2 SQIVND (reference sequence). The CDR3 DNA reads as TGTGCCAGTAGGGAACAGGGGTATAATGGCTACACCTTC. Translated: CASREQGYNGYTF.

The chain combines TRBV7-2 with TRBJ2-7; 11 nucleotides align to TRBD1. Germline CDR1 SGHTA, CDR2 FQGNSA. The CDR3 contains 15 residues. V lost 4 bases, J lost 2 bases, and 4 bases stayed unmatched. The CDR3 DNA is TGTGCCAGCAGCTCCGGGGACAGGGGGACCTACGAGCAGTACTTC. Protein sequence: CASSSGDRGTYEQYF.

This chain connects TRBV4-1 to TRBJ1-3; tentative D call: TRBD1 (5 bases). The V end lost 1 base, the J end lost 0 bases, and 10 bases lay between the germline ends. CDR3 length equals 16 residues. Germline V gene sequence: CDR1 MGHRA, CDR2 YSYEKL. For the CDR3, the DNA is TGCGCCAGCAGCCAAGTCGCGGGGACCTCTGGAAACACCATATATTTT. This translates into CASSQVAGTSGNTIYF.

This clone was recorded at least ten times. The J gene is TRBJ2-1, the V gene TRBV19; perhaps TRBD2 as D (5 bases). Germline V gene data show CDR1 as LNHDA and CDR2 as SQIVND (reference sequence). Trimming removed 3 bases at V and 4 bases at J, with 13 bases between. This CDR3 comprises 15 residues. The CDR3 sequence: CASSIDKSGYNEQFF. The CDR3 DNA reads TGTGCCAGTAGTATCGACAAGTCGGGGTACAATGAGCAGTTCTTC.

The chain is built from TRBV5-1 and TRBJ2-5, with a weak D call TRBD2 (6 bases). Trimming shortened V by 4 bases and J by 5 bases, and 9 bases separated the two germline ends. CDR3 length equals 12 residues. Germline CDR1 reads SGHRS; CDR2 reads YFSETQ. In nucleotides, the CDR3 is TGCGCCAGCAGCGCGAGCGGGGAGACCCAGTACTTC. Translating it yields CASSASGETQYF. Variable domain in full (rest from reference TRBV5-1 and TRBJ2-5): KAGVTQTPRYLIKTRGQQVTLSCSPISGHRSVSWYQQTPGQGLQFLFEYFSETQRNKGNFPGRFSGRQFSNSRSEMNVSTLELGDSALYLCASSASGETQYFGPGTRLLVL.